The entry that follows covers one T cell receptor (beta chain) sequence. Its target is not known. Assay used: immunoSEQ multiplex PCR; TCRdb lists only in-frame clones, some missing. The sample shows 21,000 or so clones, approximately 88% of them seen only once. This sample is part of a study of PD-1 blockade in classical Hodgkin lymphoma. Study observations and caveats: The study reported lower baseline TCR diversity in newly diagnosed patients than in healthy donors. Unlike CD8+ TCR diversity, which did not rise significantly by C4D1, CD4+ TCR diversity did. For complete responders, baseline diversity was comparable to that of newly diagnosed patients.

Germline V gene data show CDR1 as MGHRA and CDR2 as YSYEKL. V was pared by 0 bases and J by 0 bases, with 12 bases between. The CDR3 contains 17 residues. Documented time point: cycle 4 day 1 (C4D1), after more than five weeks of nivolumab. Following autologous stem cell transplantation, relapse occurred in every patient, and exposure to brentuximab vedotin varied. Sequenced here: peripheral blood mononuclear cells (PBMCs), sampled before the fourth cycle of nivolumab. The V and J genes are TRBV4-1 and TRBJ1-3; D ambiguous. This TCR derives from a human donor with classical Hodgkin lymphoma. CDR3 loop: CASSQEIPGFSGNTIYF. The CDR3 DNA follows: TGCGCCAGCAGCCAAGAAATCCCGGGATTCTCTGGAAACACCATATATTTT.